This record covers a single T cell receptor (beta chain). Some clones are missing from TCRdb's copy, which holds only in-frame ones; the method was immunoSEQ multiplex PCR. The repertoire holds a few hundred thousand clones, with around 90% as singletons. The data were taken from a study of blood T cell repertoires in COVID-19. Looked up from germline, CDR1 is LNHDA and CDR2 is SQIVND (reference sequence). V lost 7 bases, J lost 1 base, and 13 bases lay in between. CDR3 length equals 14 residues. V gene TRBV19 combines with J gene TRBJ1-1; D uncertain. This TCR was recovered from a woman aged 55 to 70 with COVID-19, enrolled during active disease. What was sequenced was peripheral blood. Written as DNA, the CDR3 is TGTGCCAGTACAGCCCGAGGGTCGAACACTGAAGCTTTCTTT. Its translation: CASTARGSNTEAFF.